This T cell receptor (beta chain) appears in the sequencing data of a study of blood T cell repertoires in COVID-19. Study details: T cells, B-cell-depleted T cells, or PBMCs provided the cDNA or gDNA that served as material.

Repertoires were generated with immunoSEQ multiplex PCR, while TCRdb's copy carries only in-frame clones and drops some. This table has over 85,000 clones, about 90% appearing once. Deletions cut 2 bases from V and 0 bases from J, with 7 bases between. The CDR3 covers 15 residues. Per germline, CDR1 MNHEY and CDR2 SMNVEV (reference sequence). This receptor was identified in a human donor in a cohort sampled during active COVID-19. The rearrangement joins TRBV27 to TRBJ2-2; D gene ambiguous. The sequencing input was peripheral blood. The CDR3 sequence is CASSLSRTNTGELFF. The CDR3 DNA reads TGTGCCAGCAGTTTAAGTAGAACGAACACCGGGGAGCTGTTTTTT.